This note documents a single T cell receptor (beta chain) sequence. Its recognized antigen is unknown. Per-nucleotide qualities are absent, and no much larger clonotype sits a single base away. The collaborating institutions used their own protocols to collect whole blood in K2EDTA tubes. For TCRbeta analysis, collaborators shipped samples as frozen whole blood, isolated PBMCs, or DNA extracted from either of those sample types. The sample originates from a study of blood T cell repertoires in COVID-19 (dated by TCRdb to the early 2020s). Concerning the study at large: The collaborator samples originated in the United States, Italy and Spain and spanned the acute and convalescent phases of COVID-19. A freely available public database, intended as a resource for researchers studying the immune response to SARS-CoV-2, is where the repertoires were released. Samples were obtained from the ongoing ImmuneRACE study (first 160 participants) and from 1,254 subjects provided by 6 global collaborators. Nearly every sample came with metadata listing a de-identified subject ID, COVID-19 status, age in years and sex. Deeply sampled blood TCRbeta repertoires from subjects exposed to, actively infected with, or recovered from COVID-19 were included in the dataset. Where available, HLA class I and class II types were obtained from metadata supplied by the sample provider rather than from assay-based typing. The prospective study material was composed of cDNA or gDNA derived from T cells, B-cell-depleted T cells, or PBMCs.

CDR3 length: 16 amino acids, cysteine to phenylalanine. Only the CDR3 DNA is retained, 48 bases long and in frame from the first base. The germline V and J ends show losses of 4 bases and 4 bases respectively, and no gene match explains 9 bases of the junction. CDR1 MNHNY and CDR2 SVGAGI were looked up in the germline V gene (reference sequence). TCRbeta CDR3 regions were amplified from genomic DNA by means of the immunoSEQ Assay, a bias-controlled multiplex PCR. Processing in the source paper ran as follows. Nucleated cell counts per sample were estimated from amplification of reference gene primers within the assay. Sequence reads were collapsed and filtered to measure the absolute abundance of every unique TCRbeta CDR3 rearrangement. For each sample, productive Simpson clonality was calculated as the square root of Simpson's diversity index over productive rearrangements. What TCRdb holds here is the immuneACCESS table cut down to in-frame rearrangements. Part of the clones is not present; checked against another copy, under half of the missing clones reflect an unresolved V gene, and the others are unexplained. V, J and clone size reflect that table, while D and trimming were determined from the DNA. The sample profile shows 180,000 or so clones; approximately 83% of them were found once. 8% to 10% of the sample is held by the ten biggest clonotypes.

Overall study outcomes, separate from this receptor: The quantity of clinical and demographic metadata differed by source and by participant and was supplied without curation.

Recombination linked TRBV6-6 to TRBJ2-3; 9 middle bases align to TRBD2. What was sequenced was peripheral blood. The sequence was obtained from a man in his sixties with acute or convalescent COVID-19. The DNA is TGTGCCAGCAGTTTCATAGCGGGAGTTGGTGCAGATACGCAGTATTTT. Its protein product is CASSFIAGVGADTQYF.